This T cell receptor beta chain comes out of a study of prognosis after radiotherapy for stage I lung cancer. Study-level information: The enrollment of patients with stage I non-small cell lung cancer occurred between early 2018 and early 2019. Patients (under 14 men, a handful of women) were aged about 53 to 90, median 74.5 years.

Peripheral blood samples of roughly 6 milliliters were drawn at each of two time points. Germline V CDR1 and CDR2: SEHNR, FQNEAQ (reference sequence). The V gene lost 5 bases and the J gene lost 1 base, with 8 bases spanning the gap. The CDR3 covers 13 residues. This clonotype was observed many times. Genomic DNA yielded TCR beta CDR3, amplified by two-round multiplex PCR. Initially, in first-round PCR, primers specific to each TRBV and TRBJ gene were used. TCRdb independently ran MiXCR on the multiplex PCR reads; one entry per CDR3 protein. The sample records 50,000 to 75,000 distinct CDR3 sequences, around 27% being singletons.

The origin of this receptor is a donor aged 50 or older with non-small cell lung cancer. The sequences come from PBMCs, collected before or after stereotactic body radiation therapy (not recorded which). This sequence joins TRBV7-9 and TRBJ1-1, with D possibly being TRBD1 (5 bases). Written as DNA, the CDR3 is TGTGCCAGCAGCCTAAGGGGGAACACTGAAGCTTTCTTT. This encodes CASSLRGNTEAFF.